Reported below is one T cell receptor beta chain. TCRdb reprocessed the 5' RACE reads and stores each CDR3 protein as one record, lacking DNA. The repertoire table contains approximately 150,000 distinct CDR3 sequences. The entry originates in a study of T cells expressing NK-cell markers. Study-level background: Eight donors were sequenced, of whom seven were HCMV-seropositive, while the remaining one was HCMV-seronegative.

The CDR3 extends over 16 amino acids. Per the germline V gene, CDR1 is LGHDT and CDR2 is YNNKEL (reference sequence). The receptor comes from a man aged 18 to 30 in good health. Material for sequencing was blood T cells: a sorted CD56 or NKG2C T cell subset, CD4+ or CD8+ T cells, or bulk PBMC T cells (not recorded which). The genes are TRBV3-1 and TRBJ2-3; TCRdb designates TRBD2, a call that cannot be tested without DNA. CDR3 in amino acids: CASSQEPAGVEDTQYF.